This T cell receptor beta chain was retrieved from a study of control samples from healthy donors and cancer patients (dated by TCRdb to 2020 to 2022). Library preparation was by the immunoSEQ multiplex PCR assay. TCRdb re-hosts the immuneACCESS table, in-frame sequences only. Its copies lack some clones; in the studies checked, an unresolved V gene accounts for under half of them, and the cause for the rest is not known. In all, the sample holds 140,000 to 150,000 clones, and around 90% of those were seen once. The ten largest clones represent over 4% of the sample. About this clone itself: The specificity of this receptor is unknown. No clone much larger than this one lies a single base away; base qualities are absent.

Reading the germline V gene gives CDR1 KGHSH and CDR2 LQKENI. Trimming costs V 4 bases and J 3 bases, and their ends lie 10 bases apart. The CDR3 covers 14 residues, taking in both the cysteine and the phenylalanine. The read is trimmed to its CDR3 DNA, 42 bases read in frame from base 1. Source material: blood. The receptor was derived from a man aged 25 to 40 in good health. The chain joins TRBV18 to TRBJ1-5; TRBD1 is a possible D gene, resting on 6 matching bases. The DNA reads TGTGCCAGCTCACTTTACAGGGACAATCAGCCCCAGCATTTT. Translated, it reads CASSLYRDNQPQHF.